Following are 17 T cell receptor beta chains from one sample sequenced in a study of response to subunit inactivated influenza vaccine. TCRdb re-analysed the RT-PCR reads in MiXCR, keeping a single row per CDR3 protein. The data contain under 750,000 distinct CDR3 sequences, approximately 12% of them singletons. This material consisted of PBMCs from blood, taken on the day of vaccination. Receptor source: a man aged 45 to 65 who received an inactivated influenza vaccine.

Ten or more counts support this clonotype. Relative to the germline gene, one junction end is altered; a read error may explain this. V gene TRBV5-1 combines with J gene TRBJ2-7, with 7 bases matching TRBD1. The CDR3 length is 12 residues. Germline CDR1 is SGHRS and CDR2 is YFSETQ. CDR3 region: CASSWDSYEQYF. The CDR3 DNA reads TGTGCCAGCAGCTGGGACAGCTACGAGCAGTACTTC.

This clonotype was picked up many times. The junction departs from the called germline gene at one end, perhaps through a read error. The chain links TRBV5-1 to TRBJ2-5; 7 bases fit TRBD2. The CDR3 has 14 residues. Germline-derived CDR1 and CDR2 are SGHRS and YFSETQ. CDR3: CASSLASGEETQYF. CDR3 DNA sequence: TGTGCCAGCAGCTTAGCCAGCGGGGAAGAGACCCAGTACTTC. Full variable domain (outside the CDR3, taken from reference TRBV5-1 and TRBJ2-5): KAGVTQTPRYLIKTRGQQVTLSCSPISGHRSVSWYQQTPGQGLQFLFEYFSETQRNKGNFPGRFSGRQFSNSRSEMNVSTLELGDSALYLCASSLASGEETQYFGPGTRLLVL.

This clonotype was counted many times. The CDR3 sequence: CASSLDNRGYEQYF. CDR3 sequence (DNA): TGTGCCAGCAGCTTGGATAACAGGGGTTACGAGCAGTACTTC. The chain combines TRBV5-6 with TRBJ2-7; 7 bases fit TRBD1. The ends lost 0 bases at V and 4 bases at J; junction bases unmatched: 4. The CDR3 consists of 14 residues. Germline V gives CDR1 SGHDT, CDR2 YYEEEE.

This clonotype was detected only a few times. The chain uses TRBV6-2 or TRBV6-3 and TRBJ2-7; 7 nucleotides match TRBD1. The junction had 14 bases not matched to a gene; V was cut back by 4 bases and J by 5 bases. The CDR3 has 16 residues. Germline-derived CDR1 and CDR2 are MNHEY and SVGEGT. The CDR3 DNA sequence: TGTGCCAGCAGTTTCATCTCCGGGACAGAGGTCCACGAGCAGTACTTC. This encodes CASSFISGTEVHEQYF.

This clonotype was observed once. The chain joins TRBV10-3 to TRBJ1-3; tentatively, D is TRBD1 (6 bases). Germline CDR1 ENHRY, CDR2 SYGVKD. The CDR3 consists of 13 residues. With 7 bases removed from V and 7 bases from J, the gap between germline ends came to 14 bases. The DNA of the CDR3 is TGTGCCATCAAGGCAGGGGAGTTGAACACCATATATTTT. It is translated as CAIKAGELNTIYF.

This rearrangement joins TRBV5-6 to TRBJ1-5; the D gene is possibly TRBD1 (6 bases). Trimming left V 6 bases short and J 11 bases short, with 15 bases between. Germline assignment: CDR1 SGHDT and CDR2 YYEEEE. The CDR3 spans 12 residues. In DNA form, the CDR3 reads TGTGCCAGCACTGGGGCAGGGGAGACCCAGCATTTT. Translating gives CASTGAGETQHF.

There are many counts of this clonotype. The CDR3: CSPDRPAGTYEQYF. The CDR3 region has the DNA TGCAGCCCTGACCGCCCCGCGGGAACTTACGAGCAGTACTTC. This chain links TRBV20-1 with TRBJ2-7; D perhaps matches TRBD2 (6 bases). CDR1 and CDR2 (germline): DFQATT, SNEGSKA (reference sequence). The CDR3 has 14 amino acids.

This clonotype appeared a few times. CDR3 protein: CAISESGTDTQYF. The DNA of the CDR3 is TGTGCCATCAGTGAGTCGGGCACAGATACGCAGTATTTT. V is TRBV10-3 and J is TRBJ2-3; no firm D call. V gave up 0 bases and J gave up 1 base, with 2 bases separating them. This CDR3 is built from 13 residues. Germline V gives CDR1 ENHRY, CDR2 SYGVKD.

This clonotype was counted only a few times. The chain couples TRBV7-9 to TRBJ1-1, with TRBD1 matching 7 bases. Germline CDR1 reads SEHNR; CDR2 reads FQNEAQ (reference sequence). Trimming cost V 5 bases and J 10 bases; bases outside gene matches: 13. CDR3 length: 14 amino acids. The CDR3 coding sequence is TGTGCCAGCAGCGATACACAGGGGCGGGGCGGAGCTTTCTTT. Its translation is CASSDTQGRGGAFF.

The chain employs TRBV12-3 or TRBV12-4 and TRBJ2-3, with 9 bases fitting TRBD2. This CDR3 spans 13 amino acids. J was trimmed by 12 bases and V by 5 bases; bases with no gene match: 9. CDR3 loop: CASSNLAGTSQYF. Here the CDR3 DNA reads TGTGCCAGCAGTAATCTAGCCGGGACTAGCCAGTATTTT.

This clonotype came up a few times. The chain recombines TRBV6-5 with TRBJ2-1; D is ambiguous. Germline-derived CDR1 and CDR2 are MNHEY and SVGAGI. V lost 5 bases, J lost 7 bases, and 6 bases lay in between. There are 11 residues in the CDR3. The CDR3 sequence is CASSRQNEQFF. CDR3 DNA sequence: TGTGCCAGCAGTAGACAAAATGAGCAGTTCTTC.

Notes on this clonotype: The junction does not match germline at one end; this may be a read error. The V and J genes are TRBV7-7 and TRBJ2-1; no clear D gene. From germline, CDR1 is SSHAT and CDR2 FNYEAQ (reference sequence). The CDR3 length is 13 residues. For the CDR3, the DNA is TGTGCTAGCAGCTTAGTATCTGGCGATGAGCAGTTCTTC. Residues: CASSLVSGDEQFF.

This clonotype has only a few counts. This chain uses TRBV9 with TRBJ1-2, with D possibly matching TRBD1 (6 bases). V lost 3 bases and J 3 bases, leaving 12 bases between the germline ends. CDR1 SGDLS and CDR2 YYNGEE come from the germline V gene. The CDR3 is made up of 14 amino acids. The chain's CDR3 is CASSGEGGDYGYTF. The DNA of the CDR3 is TGTGCCAGCAGCGGAGAGGGGGGAGACTATGGCTACACCTTC.

Points on this clonotype: A junction end diverges from the germline sequence, so it may reflect a read error. This chain links TRBV20-1 with TRBJ2-7, with D possibly matching TRBD2 (5 bases). The CDR3 has 14 residues. CDR1 is DFQATT and CDR2 is SNEGSKA in the germline V gene (reference sequence). The CDR3 coding sequence is TGCAGTGCCAGAGTAACTAGTTTGTCCTACGAGCAGTACTTC. It yields the protein CSARVTSLSYEQYF.

The sample holds a few counts of this clonotype. The chain links TRBV7-2 to TRBJ1-2; 9 bases agree with TRBD1. The ends lost 5 bases at V and 4 bases at J; junction bases unmatched: 11. The germline V gene encodes CDR1 SGHTA and CDR2 FQGNSA. This CDR3 has 16 amino acids. For the CDR3, the DNA is TGTGCCAGCAGCCCGAACAGGGGGCGCATTAGCTATGGCTACACCTTC. Protein: CASSPNRGRISYGYTF.

The V gene is TRBV6-5, the J gene TRBJ1-5; D might be TRBD1 (5 bases). There are 15 residues in the CDR3. The germline CDR1 and CDR2 sequences are MNHEY and SVGAGI. The V gene lost 0 bases and the J gene lost 7 bases, with 13 bases spanning the gap. CDR3 region: CASSYSASGAQPQHF. The CDR3 DNA sequence: TGTGCCAGCAGTTACTCGGCATCCGGGGCCCAGCCCCAGCATTTT.

The V call is TRBV6-4, the J call TRBJ2-2; D is unclear. CDR1 and CDR2 (germline): MRHNA, SNTAGT. The CDR3 sequence is 13 residues long. V shed 3 bases and J shed 5 bases, with 7 bases lying between them. The CDR3 nucleotides are TGTGCCAGCAGTGATTGGCTTACCGGGGAGCTGTTTTTT. This translates into CASSDWLTGELFF.